The 8 T cell receptor beta chains reported below all come from one sample, sequenced in a study of OX40 agonist ivuxolimab in advanced cancers. The table came from immunoSEQ multiplex PCR; TCRdb's copy has only in-frame clones and leaves some out. The sample gives over 100,000 clones, 75% to 90% of which show up once; approximately 0.51% is in the top ten. The material was CD4+ or CD8+ T cells sorted from blood, obtained in a trial of the OX40 agonist ivuxolimab. The receptors were sampled from an adult with an advanced solid tumor such as melanoma, head and neck, liver or kidney cancer.

This clone was detected only a few times. The chain links TRBV19 to TRBJ2-7, with 7 bases matching TRBD2. The CDR3 extends over 14 amino acids. Germline V lookup: CDR1 LNHDA, CDR2 SQIVND (reference sequence). V was clipped by 3 bases and J by 2 bases; unmatched bases: 4. This CDR3 is CASSMTSRPYEQYF. DNA of the CDR3: TGTGCCAGTAGTATGACTAGCCGCCCCTACGAGCAGTACTTC.

J is TRBJ2-2 and V is TRBV2; D is possibly TRBD2 (5 bases). The ends were cut back, 0 bases at V and 3 bases at J, with 11 bases in the middle. The CDR3 sequence is 16 residues long. CDR1 and CDR2 (germline): SNHLY, FYNNEI. The CDR3 nucleotides are TGTGCCAGCAGTGAAGCGGCGGGTCGGTACACCGGGGAGCTGTTTTTT. Translation gives CASSEAAGRYTGELFF.

For this clone: Within the sample, other DNA sequences also encode this same CDR3. The chain employs TRBV20-1 and TRBJ2-1; TRBD2 might be the D (6 bases). The CDR3 covers 11 residues. Trimming left V 5 bases short and J 7 bases short, with 9 bases between. CDR1 and CDR2 (germline): DFQATT, SNEGSKA (reference sequence). CDR3 DNA: TGCAGTGCTCGGGACTTGAATGAGCAGTTCTTC. Translated: CSARDLNEQFF.

The chain carries TRBV7-3 and TRBJ2-1; the match to TRBD1 covers 8 bases. The germline gives CDR1 SGHTA, CDR2 FQGTGA. Trimming took 4 bases from V and 10 from J; bases not matched to a gene: 9. The CDR3 extends over 14 amino acids. CDR3 nucleotides: TGTGCCAGCAGCTCGCCGGACAGGGCTTGGGAGCAGTTCTTC. Translation gives CASSSPDRAWEQFF.

The chain employs TRBV30 and TRBJ1-4; perhaps TRBD1 as D (5 bases). Deletions cut 2 bases from V and 6 bases from J, with 13 bases between. CDR3 length: 14 amino acids. Germline CDR1 and CDR2: GTSNPN and SVGIG (reference sequence). CDR3: CAWSSQGRHEKLFF. In DNA form, the CDR3 reads TGTGCCTGGAGTAGCCAGGGTAGGCATGAAAAACTGTTTTTT. Full variable domain (remainder filled in from reference TRBV30 and TRBJ1-4): SQTIHQWPATLVQPVGSPLSLECTVEGTSNPNLYWYRQAAGRGLQLLFYSVGIGQISSEVPQNLSASRPQDRQFILSSKKLLLSDSGFYLCAWSSQGRHEKLFFGSGTQLSVL.

The CDR3 is CASSQDASHNRGQTEAFF. The CDR3 DNA is TGCGCCAGCAGCCAAGATGCGTCCCATAACAGGGGGCAAACTGAAGCTTTCTTT. This chain connects TRBV4-3 to TRBJ1-1; 9 bases fit TRBD1. J gave up 5 bases and V 0 bases, and 13 bases lay outside the gene matches. Germline CDR1 is LGHNA and CDR2 is YSLEER. The CDR3 consists of 18 residues.

This chain joins TRBV7-2 and TRBJ1-1; D uncertain. This CDR3 comprises 14 residues. Germline V CDR1 and CDR2: SGHTA, FQGNSA. Trimming took off 6 bases at V and 1 base at J, with 12 bases between the two ends. In DNA, the CDR3 is TGTGCCAGCAGACCCCTACGGGGGAACACTGAAGCTTTCTTT. It codes for CASRPLRGNTEAFF.

This clone has just one count. The rearrangement joins TRBV7-8 to TRBJ2-1; tentatively, D is TRBD1 or TRBD2 (5 bases each). V was trimmed by 6 bases and J by 7 bases, leaving 13 bases between them. There are 13 residues in the CDR3. Germline lookup yields CDR1 SGHVS and CDR2 FQNEAQ. CDR3 nucleotides: TGTGCCAGCAGACGGGGTCAGGGAAATGAGCAGTTCTTC. Its protein is CASRRGQGNEQFF.